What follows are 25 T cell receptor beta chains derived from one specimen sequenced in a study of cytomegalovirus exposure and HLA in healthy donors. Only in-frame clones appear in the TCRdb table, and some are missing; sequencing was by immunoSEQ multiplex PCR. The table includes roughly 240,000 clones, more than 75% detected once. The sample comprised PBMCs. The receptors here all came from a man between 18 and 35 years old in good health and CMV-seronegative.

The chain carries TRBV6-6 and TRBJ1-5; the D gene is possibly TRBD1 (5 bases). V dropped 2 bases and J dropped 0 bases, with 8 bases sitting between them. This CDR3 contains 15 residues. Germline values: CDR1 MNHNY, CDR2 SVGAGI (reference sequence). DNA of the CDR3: TGTGCCAGCAGTTACGACAGATTTAGCAATCAGCCCCAGCATTTT. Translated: CASSYDRFSNQPQHF.

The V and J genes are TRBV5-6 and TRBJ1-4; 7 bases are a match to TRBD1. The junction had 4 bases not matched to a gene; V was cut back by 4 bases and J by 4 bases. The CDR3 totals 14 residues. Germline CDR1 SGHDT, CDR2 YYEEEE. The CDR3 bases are TGTGCCAGCAGCCCGGGACAGTATAATGAAAAACTGTTTTTT. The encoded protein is CASSPGQYNEKLFF.

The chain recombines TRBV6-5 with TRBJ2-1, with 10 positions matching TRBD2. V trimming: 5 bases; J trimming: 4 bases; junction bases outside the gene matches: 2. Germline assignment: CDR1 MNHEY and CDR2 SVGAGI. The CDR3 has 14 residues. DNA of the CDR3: TGTGCCAGCAGTCCGGGACTAGCGTACAATGAGCAGTTCTTC. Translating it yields CASSPGLAYNEQFF.

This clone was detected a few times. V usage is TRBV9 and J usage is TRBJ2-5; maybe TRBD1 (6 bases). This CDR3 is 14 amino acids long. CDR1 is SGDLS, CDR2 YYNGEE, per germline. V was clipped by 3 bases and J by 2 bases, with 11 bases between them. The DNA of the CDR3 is TGTGCCAGCAGCGAAGGAAGGGGGCAAGAGACCCAGTACTTC. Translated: CASSEGRGQETQYF.

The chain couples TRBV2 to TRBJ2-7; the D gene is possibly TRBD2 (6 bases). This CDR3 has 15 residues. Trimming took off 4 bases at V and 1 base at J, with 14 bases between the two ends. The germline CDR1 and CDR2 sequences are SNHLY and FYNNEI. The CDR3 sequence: CASSATSMSSYEQYF. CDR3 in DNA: TGTGCCAGCAGTGCAACTAGCATGTCGTCCTACGAGCAGTACTTC.

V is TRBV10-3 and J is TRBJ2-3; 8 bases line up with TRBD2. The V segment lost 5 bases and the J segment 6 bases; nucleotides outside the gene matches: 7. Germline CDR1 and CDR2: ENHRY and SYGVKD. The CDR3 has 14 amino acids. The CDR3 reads CAISSGGGMDTQYF. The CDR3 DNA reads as TGTGCCATCAGTAGCGGGGGCGGAATGGATACGCAGTATTTT.

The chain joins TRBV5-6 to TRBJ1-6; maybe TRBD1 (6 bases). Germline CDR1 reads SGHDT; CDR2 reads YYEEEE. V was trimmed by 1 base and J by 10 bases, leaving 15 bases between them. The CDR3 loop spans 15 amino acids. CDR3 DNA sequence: TGTGCCAGCAGCTTGCGGACCGGGACATACTCACCCCTCCACTTT. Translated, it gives CASSLRTGTYSPLHF. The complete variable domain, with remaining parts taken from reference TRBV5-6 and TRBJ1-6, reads DAGVTQSPTHLIKTRGQQVTLRCSPKSGHDTVSWYQQALGQGPQFIFQYYEEEERQRGNFPDRFSGHQFPNYSSELNVNALLLGDSALYLCASSLRTGTYSPLHFGNGTRLTVT.

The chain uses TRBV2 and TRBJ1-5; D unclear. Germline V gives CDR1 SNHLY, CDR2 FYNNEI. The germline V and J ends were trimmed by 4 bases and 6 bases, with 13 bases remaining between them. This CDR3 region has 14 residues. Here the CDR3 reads CASSGGVGGQPQHF. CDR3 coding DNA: TGTGCCAGCAGTGGAGGAGTGGGAGGTCAGCCCCAGCATTTT.

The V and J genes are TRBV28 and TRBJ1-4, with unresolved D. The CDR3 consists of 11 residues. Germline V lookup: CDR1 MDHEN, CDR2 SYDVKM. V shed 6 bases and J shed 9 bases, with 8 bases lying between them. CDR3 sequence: CASRSRQKLFF. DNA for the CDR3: TGTGCCAGCAGGTCCAGGCAAAAACTGTTTTTT.

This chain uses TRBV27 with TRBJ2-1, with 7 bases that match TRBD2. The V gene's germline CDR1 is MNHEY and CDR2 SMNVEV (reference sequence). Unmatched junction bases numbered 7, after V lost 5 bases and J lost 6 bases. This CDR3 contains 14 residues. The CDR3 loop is CASSTGLGFNEQFF. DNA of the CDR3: TGTGCCAGCAGTACTGGACTAGGATTCAATGAGCAGTTCTTC.

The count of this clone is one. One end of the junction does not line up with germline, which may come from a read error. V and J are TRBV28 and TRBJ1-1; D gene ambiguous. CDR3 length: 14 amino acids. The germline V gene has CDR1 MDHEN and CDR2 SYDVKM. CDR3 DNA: TGTGCCAGCAGGCTGACAATAATGAACACTGAGGCTTTCTTT. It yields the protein CASRLTIMNTEAFF.

DNA of the CDR3: TGTGCCAGCAGCCATGGACTAGCGGGAGTAAGTGAGGCCGAGACCCAGTACTTC. Amino acids: CASSHGLAGVSEAETQYF. The chain links TRBV7-8 to TRBJ2-5; 13 bases are a match to TRBD2. J was trimmed by 5 bases and V by 5 bases; bases with no gene match: 14. Germline CDR1 reads SGHVS; CDR2 reads FQNEAQ. There are 18 residues in the CDR3.

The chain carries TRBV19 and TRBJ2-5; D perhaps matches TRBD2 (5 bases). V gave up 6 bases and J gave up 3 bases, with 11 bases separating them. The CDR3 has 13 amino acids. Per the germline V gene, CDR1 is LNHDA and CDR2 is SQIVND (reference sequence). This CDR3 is CASRGGAEETQYF. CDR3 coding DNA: TGTGCCAGTAGAGGAGGAGCAGAAGAGACCCAGTACTTC.

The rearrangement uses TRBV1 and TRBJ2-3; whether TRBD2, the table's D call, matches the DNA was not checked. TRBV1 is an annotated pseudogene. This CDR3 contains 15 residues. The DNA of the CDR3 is TGCACCAGCAGCCAAGGCCCTAGCGCCGACCAGACGCAGTATTTT. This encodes CTSSQGPSADQTQYF.

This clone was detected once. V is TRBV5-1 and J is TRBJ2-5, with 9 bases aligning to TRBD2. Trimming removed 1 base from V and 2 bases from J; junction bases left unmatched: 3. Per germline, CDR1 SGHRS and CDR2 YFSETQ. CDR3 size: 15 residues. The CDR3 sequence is CASSLLAGVQETQYF. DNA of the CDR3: TGCGCCAGCAGCTTGTTAGCGGGAGTGCAAGAGACCCAGTACTTC.

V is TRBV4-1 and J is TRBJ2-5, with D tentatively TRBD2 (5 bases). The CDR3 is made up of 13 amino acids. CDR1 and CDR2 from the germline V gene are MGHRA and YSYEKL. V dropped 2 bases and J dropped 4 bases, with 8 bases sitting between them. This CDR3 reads CASSQRGSETQYF. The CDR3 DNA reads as TGCGCCAGCAGCCAACGGGGTTCAGAGACCCAGTACTTC.

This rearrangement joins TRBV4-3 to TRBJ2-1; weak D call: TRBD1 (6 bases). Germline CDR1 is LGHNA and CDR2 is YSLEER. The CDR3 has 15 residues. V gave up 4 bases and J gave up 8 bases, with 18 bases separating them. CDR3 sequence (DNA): TGCGCCAGCAGCCTGCAACAGGGCTCAAGGGATGAGCAGTTCTTC. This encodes CASSLQQGSRDEQFF.

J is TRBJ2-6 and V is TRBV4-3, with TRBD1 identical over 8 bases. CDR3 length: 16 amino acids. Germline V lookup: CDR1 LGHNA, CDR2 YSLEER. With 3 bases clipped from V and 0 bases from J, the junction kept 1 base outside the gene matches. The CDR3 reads CASSQDRDSGANVLTF. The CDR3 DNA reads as TGCGCCAGCAGCCAGGACAGGGACTCTGGGGCCAACGTCCTGACTTTC.

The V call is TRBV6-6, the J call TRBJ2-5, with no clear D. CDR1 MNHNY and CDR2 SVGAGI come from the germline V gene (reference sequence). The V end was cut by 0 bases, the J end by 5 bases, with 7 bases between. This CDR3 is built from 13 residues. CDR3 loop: CASSYSARETQYF. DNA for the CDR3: TGTGCCAGCAGTTACTCAGCTAGGGAGACCCAGTACTTC.

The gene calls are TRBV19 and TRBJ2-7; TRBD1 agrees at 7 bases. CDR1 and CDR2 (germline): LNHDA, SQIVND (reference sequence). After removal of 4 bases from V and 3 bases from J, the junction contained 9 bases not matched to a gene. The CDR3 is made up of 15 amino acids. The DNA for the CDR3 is TGTGCCAGTAGTACGCTTAGGACAGGAATCTACGAGCAGTACTTC. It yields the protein CASSTLRTGIYEQYF. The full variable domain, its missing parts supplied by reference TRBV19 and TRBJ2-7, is DGGITQSPKYLFRKEGQNVTLSCEQNLNHDAMYWYRQDPGQGLRLIYYSQIVNDFQKGDIAEGYSVSREKKESFPLTVTSAQKNPTAFYLCASSTLRTGIYEQYFGPGTRLTVT.

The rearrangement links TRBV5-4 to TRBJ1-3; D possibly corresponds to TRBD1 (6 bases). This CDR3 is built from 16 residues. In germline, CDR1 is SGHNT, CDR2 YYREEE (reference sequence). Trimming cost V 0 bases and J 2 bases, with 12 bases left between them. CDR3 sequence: CASSLAGQFTGNTIYF. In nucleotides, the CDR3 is TGTGCCAGCAGCTTGGCCGGACAGTTTACTGGAAACACCATATATTTT.

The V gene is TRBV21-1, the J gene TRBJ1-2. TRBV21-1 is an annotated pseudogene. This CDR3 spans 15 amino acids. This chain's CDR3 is CASSKVNLSFDGYTF. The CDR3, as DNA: TGTGCCAGCAGCAAAGTTAATCTGAGTTTTGATGGCTACACCTTC.

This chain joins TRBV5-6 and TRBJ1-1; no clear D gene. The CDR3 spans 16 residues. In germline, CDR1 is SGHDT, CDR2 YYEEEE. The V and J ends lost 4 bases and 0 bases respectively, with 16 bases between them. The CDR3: CASSGGVDFMNTEAFF. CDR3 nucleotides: TGTGCCAGCAGCGGCGGGGTAGACTTCATGAACACTGAAGCTTTCTTT.

The CDR3 bases are TGTGCCAGTAGCGACCCTGGGCATACCTACGAGCAGTACTTC. It encodes CASSDPGHTYEQYF. The chain combines TRBV19 with TRBJ2-7; D is uncertain. This CDR3 contains 14 residues. Deletions cut 6 bases from V and 2 bases from J, with 14 bases between. The germline V gene encodes CDR1 LNHDA and CDR2 SQIVND (reference sequence).

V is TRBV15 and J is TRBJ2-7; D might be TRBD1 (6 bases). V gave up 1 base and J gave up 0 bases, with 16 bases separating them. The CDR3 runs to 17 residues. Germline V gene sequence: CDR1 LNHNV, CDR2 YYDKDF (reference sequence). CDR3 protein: CATSRAYSRGGSYEQYF. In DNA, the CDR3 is TGTGCCACCAGCAGAGCCTATTCCAGGGGTGGCTCCTACGAGCAGTACTTC.